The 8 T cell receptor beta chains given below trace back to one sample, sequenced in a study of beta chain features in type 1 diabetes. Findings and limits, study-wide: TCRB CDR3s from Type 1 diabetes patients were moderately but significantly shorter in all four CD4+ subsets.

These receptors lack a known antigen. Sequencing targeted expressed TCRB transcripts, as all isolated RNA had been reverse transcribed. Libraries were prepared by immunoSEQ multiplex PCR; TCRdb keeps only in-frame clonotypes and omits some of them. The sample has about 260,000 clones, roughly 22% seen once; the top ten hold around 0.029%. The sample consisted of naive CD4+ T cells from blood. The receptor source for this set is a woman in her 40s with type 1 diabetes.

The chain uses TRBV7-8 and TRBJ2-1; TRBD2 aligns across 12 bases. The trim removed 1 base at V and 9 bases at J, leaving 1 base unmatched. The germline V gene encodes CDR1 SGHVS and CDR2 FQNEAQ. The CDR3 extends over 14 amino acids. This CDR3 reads CASSLGLAGVEQFF. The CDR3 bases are TGTGCCAGCAGCTTAGGACTAGCGGGAGTTGAGCAGTTCTTC.

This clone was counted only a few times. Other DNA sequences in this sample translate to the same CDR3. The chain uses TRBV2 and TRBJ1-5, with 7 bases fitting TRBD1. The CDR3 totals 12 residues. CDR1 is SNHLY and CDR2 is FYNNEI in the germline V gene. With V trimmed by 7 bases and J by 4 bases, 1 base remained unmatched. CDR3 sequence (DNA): TGTGCCAGCACAGGGGGAAATCAGCCCCAGCATTTT. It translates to CASTGGNQPQHF.

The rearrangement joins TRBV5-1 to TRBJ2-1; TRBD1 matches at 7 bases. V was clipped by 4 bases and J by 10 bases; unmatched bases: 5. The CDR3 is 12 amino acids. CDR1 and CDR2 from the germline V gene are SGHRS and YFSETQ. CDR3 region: CASSKGQQEQFF. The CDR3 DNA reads TGCGCCAGCAGCAAGGGACAGCAAGAGCAGTTCTTC.

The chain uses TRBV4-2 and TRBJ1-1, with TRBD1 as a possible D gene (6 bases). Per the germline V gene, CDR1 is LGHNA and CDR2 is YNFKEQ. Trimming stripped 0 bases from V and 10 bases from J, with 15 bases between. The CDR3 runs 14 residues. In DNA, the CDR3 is TGTGCCAGCAGCCAAGATTGGGGGGGCGGAGGAGCTTTCTTT. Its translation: CASSQDWGGGGAFF.

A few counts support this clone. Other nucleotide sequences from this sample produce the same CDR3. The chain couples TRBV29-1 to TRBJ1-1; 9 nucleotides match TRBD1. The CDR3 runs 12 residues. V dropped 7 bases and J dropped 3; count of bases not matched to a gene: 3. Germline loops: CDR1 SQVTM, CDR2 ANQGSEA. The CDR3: CSADRGDTEAFF. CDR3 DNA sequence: TGCAGCGCCGACAGGGGGGACACTGAAGCTTTCTTT.

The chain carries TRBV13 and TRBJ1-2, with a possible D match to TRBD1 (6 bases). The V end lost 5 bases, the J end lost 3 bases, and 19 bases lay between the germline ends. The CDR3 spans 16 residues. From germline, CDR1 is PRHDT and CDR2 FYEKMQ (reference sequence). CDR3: CASSRLVGDNYYGYTF. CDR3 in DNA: TGTGCCAGCAGCCGCTTAGTTGGGGACAACTACTATGGCTACACCTTC.

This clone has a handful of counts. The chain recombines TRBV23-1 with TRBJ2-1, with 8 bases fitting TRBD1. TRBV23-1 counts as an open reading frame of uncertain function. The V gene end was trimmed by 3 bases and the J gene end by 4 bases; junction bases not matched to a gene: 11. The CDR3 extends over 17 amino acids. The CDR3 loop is CASSHTTGDLRYNEQFF. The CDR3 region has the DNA TGCGCCAGCAGTCACACGACAGGGGACCTCCGGTACAATGAGCAGTTCTTC.

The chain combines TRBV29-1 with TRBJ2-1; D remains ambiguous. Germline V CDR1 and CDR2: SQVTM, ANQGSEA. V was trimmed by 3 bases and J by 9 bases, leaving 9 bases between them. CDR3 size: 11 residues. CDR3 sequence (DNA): TGCAGCGTTGACACAGCCAGTGAGCAGTTCTTC. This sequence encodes CSVDTASEQFF.